These 12 T cell receptor beta chains share one sample of origin, sequenced in a study of T cell changes during pregnancy in multiple sclerosis. Produced via immunoSEQ multiplex PCR; TCRdb's table is partial and in-frame only. The profile covers around 70,000 clones, with more than 75% appearing a single time and about 1.5% taken by the ten largest. Sequenced material: peripheral blood, taken in the third trimester of pregnancy. These receptors came from a female donor with multiple sclerosis, enrolled in a pregnancy study.

V gene TRBV5-1 combines with J gene TRBJ2-5; 8 nucleotides match TRBD1. The V segment lost 2 bases and the J segment 3 bases; nucleotides outside the gene matches: 3. The length of the CDR3 is 14 residues. The V gene's germline CDR1 is SGHRS and CDR2 YFSETQ. The CDR3 reads CASSLGQGEETQYF. The CDR3, as DNA: TGCGCCAGCAGCTTAGGACAGGGAGAAGAGACCCAGTACTTC.

This chain links TRBV5-1 with TRBJ2-2, with D tentatively TRBD1 (7 bases). V was trimmed by 0 bases and J by 4 bases, leaving 13 bases between them. The CDR3 totals 16 residues. The V gene's germline CDR1 is SGHRS and CDR2 YFSETQ. The CDR3 is CASSLASQGGTGELFF. In DNA form, the CDR3 reads TGCGCCAGCAGCTTGGCCTCGCAGGGGGGCACCGGGGAGCTGTTTTTT.

J is TRBJ1-4 and V is TRBV18; 7 bases agree with TRBD1. V trimming: 3 bases; J trimming: 4 bases; junction bases outside the gene matches: 2. The CDR3 contains 14 residues. Germline CDR1 and CDR2: KGHSH and LQKENI. CDR3 in amino acids: CASSPDRSNEKLFF. The CDR3 nucleotides are TGTGCCAGCTCACCGGACAGGAGTAATGAAAAACTGTTTTTT.

This clone has more than one count but fewer than ten. The chain carries TRBV2 and TRBJ2-7, with D possibly being TRBD2 (5 bases). The CDR3 contains 15 residues. Deletions cut 2 bases from V and 2 bases from J, with 13 bases between. The germline V gene encodes CDR1 SNHLY and CDR2 FYNNEI. CDR3 bases: TGTGCCAGCAGTGAAAGAGGGCAGTTGACCTACGAGCAGTACTTC. Amino acid sequence: CASSERGQLTYEQYF.

This clone was found once. The chain carries TRBV4-1 and TRBJ2-5, with 8 bases aligning to TRBD2. The tail of the sequence fits TRBJ2-7 better, so the J call may be wrong. The germline CDR1 and CDR2 sequences are MGHRA and YSYEKL. This CDR3 spans 16 amino acids. Written as DNA, the CDR3 is TGCGCCAGCAGCCAAGATGCTAGCGGGTTATCCTACGAGCAGTACTTC. Amino acids: CASSQDASGLSYEQYF.

The chain carries TRBV5-1 and TRBJ2-1, with TRBD1 as a possible D gene (5 bases). The germline V gene encodes CDR1 SGHRS and CDR2 YFSETQ. The CDR3 spans 14 residues. V was cut by 0 bases and J by 4 bases, with 8 bases left in between. CDR3 sequence: CASSLEGFYNEQFF. The CDR3 nucleotides are TGCGCCAGCAGCTTGGAGGGGTTTTACAATGAGCAGTTCTTC.

J is TRBJ2-7 and V is TRBV6-6; tentative D call: TRBD1 (6 bases). V shed 4 bases and J shed 3 bases, with 13 bases lying between them. CDR1 and CDR2 from the germline V gene are MNHNY and SVGAGI (reference sequence). The CDR3 runs 14 residues. The CDR3 coding sequence is TGTGCCAGCAGTTTACTGGCAGGGGACTACGAGCAGTACTTC. It encodes CASSLLAGDYEQYF.

The sample holds a few counts of this clone. CDR3: CASSETPGDRFYGYTF. In nucleotides, the CDR3 is TGTGCCAGCAGTGAAACCCCAGGGGACAGATTCTATGGCTACACCTTC. This chain connects TRBV2 to TRBJ1-2; 7 nucleotides line up with TRBD1. V lost 2 bases, J lost 4 bases, and 10 bases stayed unmatched. CDR3 length equals 16 residues. The V gene's germline CDR1 is SNHLY and CDR2 FYNNEI.

V usage is TRBV9 and J usage is TRBJ2-1, with 9 bases fitting TRBD1. V lost 4 bases, J lost 8 bases, and 4 bases stayed unmatched. This CDR3 has 13 residues. CDR1 is SGDLS and CDR2 is YYNGEE in the germline V gene. The chain's CDR3 is CASSIRDRDEQFF. The CDR3 DNA follows: TGTGCCAGCAGCATCCGGGACAGGGATGAGCAGTTCTTC.

The chain is built from TRBV18 and TRBJ2-2, with D hard to call. The CDR3 is 12 residues long. V was pared by 3 bases and J by 6 bases, with 5 bases between. The V gene's germline CDR1 is KGHSH and CDR2 LQKENI. CDR3 in DNA: TGTGCCAGCTCACCCTCGGCCGGGGAGCTGTTTTTT. This encodes CASSPSAGELFF.

This clone has more than one count but fewer than ten. This chain connects TRBV30 to TRBJ1-3; no reliable D call. The CDR3 contains 13 residues. V dropped 2 bases and J dropped 5 bases, with 10 bases sitting between them. CDR1 is GTSNPN, CDR2 SVGIG, per germline (reference sequence). The DNA for the CDR3 is TGTGCCTGGAGTATGAACGGTAGAAACACCATATATTTT. As protein: CAWSMNGRNTIYF. The complete variable domain, with remaining parts taken from reference TRBV30 and TRBJ1-3, reads SQTIHQWPATLVQPVGSPLSLECTVEGTSNPNLYWYRQAAGRGLQLLFYSVGIGQISSEVPQNLSASRPQDRQFILSSKKLLLSDSGFYLCAWSMNGRNTIYFGEGSWLTVV.

This chain links TRBV29-1 with TRBJ1-1; tentatively, D is TRBD1 (5 bases). Trimming shortened V by 7 bases and J by 7 bases, and 22 bases separated the two germline ends. The CDR3 is 14 amino acids. Germline V gene lookup returns CDR1 SQVTM and CDR2 ANQGSEA. The CDR3: CSAQRGQGGGEAFF. CDR3 DNA sequence: TGCAGCGCTCAAAGGGGCCAGGGAGGAGGTGAAGCTTTCTTT.